Below, one T cell receptor beta chain is given with its context. This clone has just one count. No cognate antigen has been identified for it. Within one base of it there is no much larger clone, and no base qualities were kept. These data are taken from a study of blood T cell repertoires in COVID-19 (dated by TCRdb to about 2020). About the full investigation: The collaborator samples originated in the United States, Italy and Spain and spanned the acute and convalescent phases of COVID-19. The material from the prospective study consisted of cDNA or gDNA derived from T cells, B-cell-depleted T cells, or PBMCs. Deeply sampled blood TCRbeta repertoires from subjects exposed to, actively infected with, or recovered from COVID-19 were included in the dataset. A freely available public database, intended as a resource for researchers studying the immune response to SARS-CoV-2, is where the repertoires were released. The samples were drawn from two sources: the first 160 participants of the ongoing ImmuneRACE study, and approximately 1,300 subjects contributed by 6 global collaborators. Nearly every sample came with metadata listing a de-identified subject ID, COVID-19 status, age in years and sex. Where HLA class I and class II types were available, the types were taken from metadata supplied by the sample provider, not from assay-based typing.

Findings and caveats that apply to the study as a whole: The amount of clinical and demographic metadata varied by source and participant and was provided uncurated.

V ends up 5 bases short and J 0 bases short, with an unmatched junction base count of 7. The CDR3 runs 15 amino acids, cysteine and phenylalanine included. Of the read, only the CDR3 DNA is kept; its 45 bases are in frame from base 1. From a lookup of the germline V gene, CDR1 and CDR2 are MNHEY and SVGEGT. The immunoSEQ Assay, a bias-controlled multiplex PCR, was used to amplify TCRbeta CDR3 regions from genomic DNA. The authors' pipeline ran thus. The number of nucleated cells in each sample was estimated by amplification of reference gene primers within the assay. To quantify the absolute abundance of each unique TCRbeta CDR3 rearrangement, sequence reads were collapsed and filtered. Productive Simpson clonality was computed per sample as the square root of Simpson's diversity index over productive rearrangements. TCRdb retrieved this table from immuneACCESS and kept in-frame rearrangements only. Not all clones are present; in checked studies, unresolved V genes account for under half, and no reason is known for the remainder. V, J and clone size derive from that table, while D and trimming were established from the DNA sequence. This sample holds roughly 140,000 clones; about nine tenths were observed only once. Jointly, the top ten make up about 4.2% of the sample.

Each collaborating institution followed its own protocols to collect whole blood in K2EDTA tubes. For TCRbeta analysis, collaborator samples were shipped as frozen whole blood, as isolated PBMCs, or as DNA extracted from either sample type. The TCR originated in a woman aged 55-75 years with active or convalescent COVID-19. The rearrangement joined TRBV6-2 or TRBV6-3 to TRBJ2-7; 7 junctional bases match TRBD1. Sample: peripheral blood. The CDR3 protein sequence reads: CASSQRQGLSYEQYF. The nucleotide sequence reads as follows: TGTGCCAGCAGTCAAAGACAGGGTCTCTCCTACGAGCAGTACTTC.